This T cell receptor beta chain was sequenced during a study of technical replicates of blood from a handful of donors. The CDR3 covers 14 residues. After removal of 3 bases from V and 1 base from J, the junction contained 3 bases not matched to a gene. CDR1 and CDR2 from the germline V gene are SGHRS and YFSETQ. Assay used: immunoSEQ multiplex PCR; TCRdb lists only in-frame clones, some missing. This sample carries about 100,000 clones, around 95% of them seen once, and the ten largest clones take roughly 0.22%. The J gene is TRBJ2-5, the V gene TRBV5-1; 7 bases fit TRBD1. Sequencing was performed on T cells isolated from PBMCs. The source of this sequence is a human donor in good health. CDR3 DNA: TGCGCCAGCAGCTGGGGGACAGCCCAAGAGACCCAGTACTTC. Translating it yields CASSWGTAQETQYF.